Following are 32 T cell receptor beta chains from one sample sequenced in a study of blood T cell repertoires in COVID-19. Generated by immunoSEQ multiplex PCR, the TCRdb table keeps only in-frame clones and is missing some. The table shows just over 650,000 clones, with approximately 90% occurring only once. Sequencing input: peripheral blood. Every receptor here comes from a woman younger than 30 with acute or convalescent COVID-19.

The gene calls are TRBV29-1 and TRBJ1-1, with D possibly being TRBD1 (6 bases). Germline values: CDR1 SQVTM, CDR2 ANQGSEA. The CDR3 is 17 amino acids. Trimming took off 0 bases at V and 1 base at J, with 18 bases between the two ends. The DNA for the CDR3 is TGCAGCGTTGAAGATTGGGACAAGCCCCACCAGAACACTGAAGCTTTCTTT. This codes for CSVEDWDKPHQNTEAFF.

The chain couples TRBV19 to TRBJ1-4; D ambiguous. Germline-derived CDR1 and CDR2 are LNHDA and SQIVND (reference sequence). The CDR3 is 16 amino acids. Trimming took 4 bases from V and 2 from J, leaving 14 bases between them. CDR3 residues: CASSSRDWGTNEKLFF. The CDR3 DNA sequence: TGTGCCAGTAGTAGTCGGGATTGGGGTACTAATGAAAAACTGTTTTTT.

This clone occurred a few times. V gene TRBV6-5 combines with J gene TRBJ2-2; a possible D gene is TRBD2 (6 bases). The CDR3 extends over 15 amino acids. Germline V gene lookup returns CDR1 MNHEY and CDR2 SVGAGI. The V gene lost 4 bases and the J gene lost 5 bases, with 14 bases spanning the gap. The DNA of the CDR3 is TGTGCCAGCAGTTCCGACGGGGGTTGGACCGGGGAGCTGTTTTTT. Translating it yields CASSSDGGWTGELFF.

CDR3 amino acids: CASSLAIGGFYGYTF. The CDR3 bases are TGTGCCAGCAGCTTAGCTATAGGGGGCTTCTATGGCTACACCTTC. V gene TRBV7-8 combines with J gene TRBJ1-2; TRBD1 agrees at 7 bases. CDR3 length: 15 residues. CDR1 is SGHVS and CDR2 is FQNEAQ in the germline V gene. Trimming took 0 bases from V and 4 from J; bases not matched to a gene: 5.

The chain combines TRBV5-4 with TRBJ1-1; maybe TRBD1 (5 bases). Trimming took off 2 bases at V and 0 bases at J, with 11 bases between the two ends. CDR1 SGHNT and CDR2 YYREEE come from the germline V gene (reference sequence). The CDR3 runs 15 residues. This CDR3 reads CASSFPAGLNTEAFF. CDR3 sequence (DNA): TGTGCCAGCAGCTTTCCAGCGGGGCTGAACACTGAAGCTTTCTTT.

V is TRBV5-1 and J is TRBJ1-3; 9 bases match TRBD1. CDR3 length: 17 amino acids. J was trimmed by 0 bases and V by 4 bases; bases with no gene match: 8. From germline, CDR1 is SGHRS and CDR2 YFSETQ. The CDR3 DNA reads TGCGCCAGCAGCCCGGGACAGGGCCTCCTCTCTGGAAACACCATATATTTT. It is translated as CASSPGQGLLSGNTIYF.

The rearrangement joins TRBV11-3 to TRBJ1-5; 7 bases are shared with TRBD1. J lost 2 bases, V lost 5 bases, and 18 bases had no gene match. CDR3 length: 19 amino acids. Germline CDR1 is SGHNT and CDR2 is YENEEA. The CDR3 sequence: CASSVTGVNPIGGNQPQHF. In DNA, the CDR3 is TGTGCCAGCAGCGTCACAGGGGTAAATCCAATCGGGGGCAATCAGCCCCAGCATTTT.

The sample holds one count of this clone. This chain connects TRBV7-2 to TRBJ1-2; D not resolved. V shed 2 bases and J shed 4 bases, with 14 bases lying between them. CDR3 length equals 15 residues. Germline V lookup: CDR1 SGHTA, CDR2 FQGNSA. CDR3 bases: TGTGCCAGCAGCTTATCGGGAGTACTGCCCTATGGCTACACCTTC. This codes for CASSLSGVLPYGYTF.

The rearrangement joins TRBV5-1 to TRBJ1-6; tentatively, D is TRBD1 (6 bases). The CDR3 runs to 14 residues. The ends were cut back, 6 bases at V and 7 bases at J, with 14 bases in the middle. In germline, CDR1 is SGHRS, CDR2 YFSETQ. This chain's CDR3 is CASTPGATNSPLHF. CDR3 coding DNA: TGCGCCAGCACCCCAGGGGCTACCAATTCACCCCTCCACTTT.

The chain combines TRBV11-2 with TRBJ1-6, with D tentatively TRBD1 (5 bases). The germline V gene has CDR1 SGHAT and CDR2 FQNNGV. V was trimmed by 1 base and J by 6 bases, leaving 10 bases between them. The CDR3 sequence is 15 residues long. CDR3 coding DNA: TGTGCCAGCAGCTTAGCGGGGGGGAGTAATTCACCCCTCCACTTT. Amino acids: CASSLAGGSNSPLHF.

V and J are TRBV7-6 and TRBJ2-7, with TRBD1 matching 7 bases. The length of the CDR3 is 16 residues. The germline V gene encodes CDR1 SGHVS and CDR2 FNYEAQ. The V gene end was trimmed by 1 base and the J gene end by 0 bases; junction bases not matched to a gene: 6. CDR3 sequence: CASSLEAGTVSYEQYF. The CDR3 DNA is TGTGCCAGCAGCTTAGAGGCCGGGACAGTCTCCTACGAGCAGTACTTC. The complete variable domain, with remaining parts taken from reference TRBV7-6 and TRBJ2-7, reads GAGVSQSPRYKVTKRGQDVALRCDPISGHVSLYWYRQALGQGPEFLTYFNYEAQQDKSGLPNDRFSAERPEGSISTLTIQRTEQRDSAMYRCASSLEAGTVSYEQYFGPGTRLTVT.

The rearrangement links TRBV5-1 to TRBJ2-7; D gene ambiguous. This CDR3 comprises 13 residues. Germline assignment: CDR1 SGHRS and CDR2 YFSETQ. Trimming shortened V by 0 bases and J by 2 bases, and 6 bases separated the two germline ends. CDR3 region: CASSLDNTYEQYF. The CDR3 DNA is TGCGCCAGCAGCTTGGACAATACCTACGAGCAGTACTTC.

V is TRBV7-2 and J is TRBJ2-5; TRBD2 matches at 13 bases. V shed 5 bases and J 1 base; nucleotides not matched to a gene: 4. CDR1 SGHTA and CDR2 FQGNSA come from the germline V gene. CDR3 size: 16 residues. CDR3 sequence reads: CASSLTSGGFQETQYF. CDR3 sequence (DNA): TGTGCCAGCAGCCTGACTAGCGGGGGGTTCCAAGAGACCCAGTACTTC.

Remarks on this clone: Other nucleotide sequences from this sample produce the same CDR3. The genes are TRBV6-5 and TRBJ1-4; tentative D call: TRBD1 (5 bases). Germline CDR1 and CDR2: MNHEY and SVGAGI. V lost 5 bases and J lost 0, with 7 bases in between. CDR3 size: 14 residues. CDR3: CASSLTATNEKLFF. The CDR3 DNA is TGTGCCAGCAGTCTGACAGCAACTAATGAAAAACTGTTTTTT.

The V and J genes are TRBV4-2 and TRBJ1-3, with 10 bases matching TRBD1. Trimming removed 0 bases from V and 3 bases from J; junction bases left unmatched: 8. The germline V gene encodes CDR1 LGHNA and CDR2 YNFKEQ. CDR3 length equals 18 residues. The CDR3 reads CASSQERDRGYSGNTIYF. The DNA of the CDR3 is TGTGCCAGCAGCCAAGAGCGGGACAGGGGCTATAGTGGAAACACCATATATTTT.

The chain is built from TRBV19 and TRBJ2-7; 8 bases are a match to TRBD1. V shed 3 bases, J shed 6 bases, and the junction held 10 bases outside the gene matches. The CDR3 runs to 15 residues. The V gene's germline CDR1 is LNHDA and CDR2 SQIVND (reference sequence). The CDR3 DNA reads TGTGCCAGTAGTATTGTCGGTTCCGACAGGGGCGAGCAGTACTTC. Its translation: CASSIVGSDRGEQYF.

CDR3 protein: CASSRSPGQKSGYTF. Written as DNA, the CDR3 is TGCGCCAGCAGCCGGTCACCGGGACAGAAGTCTGGCTACACCTTC. The chain is built from TRBV4-3 and TRBJ1-2, with 7 bases that match TRBD1. The CDR3 has 15 amino acids. Trimming removed 4 bases from V and 7 bases from J; junction bases left unmatched: 12. CDR1 is LGHNA, CDR2 YSLEER, per germline.

On this clone itself: This same CDR3 is encoded by further DNA sequences in the sample. This chain uses TRBV29-1 with TRBJ1-2, with no clear D. Trimming removed 6 bases at V and 0 bases at J, with 8 bases between. The length of the CDR3 is 12 residues. Germline loops: CDR1 SQVTM, CDR2 ANQGSEA. The chain's CDR3 is CSVYGANYGYTF. CDR3 DNA: TGCAGCGTGTACGGGGCTAACTATGGCTACACCTTC.

The chain has TRBV3-1 (or the pseudogene TRBV3-2) and TRBJ2-3; D might be TRBD1 (7 bases). Trimming left V 0 bases short and J 3 bases short, with 13 bases between. Germline CDR1 reads LGHDT; CDR2 reads YNNKEL (reference sequence). The CDR3 is 16 residues long. The CDR3 DNA reads TGTGCCAGCAGCCAAGACGGCGGGACAGTGACAGATACGCAGTATTTT. It is translated as CASSQDGGTVTDTQYF.

The rearrangement uses TRBV11-2 and TRBJ2-7, with D tentatively TRBD1 (6 bases). Germline assignment: CDR1 SGHAT and CDR2 FQNNGV. The CDR3 is 18 residues long. Deletions cut 1 base from V and 4 bases from J, with 23 bases between. The CDR3 spells CASSLVGSWGQNIYEQYF. CDR3 DNA sequence: TGTGCCAGCAGCTTAGTCGGTAGCTGGGGACAAAACATTTACGAGCAGTACTTC.

The rearrangement uses TRBV9 and TRBJ1-1; D is undetermined. V lost 4 bases and J lost 3, with 16 bases in between. The CDR3 consists of 15 residues. Germline loops: CDR1 SGDLS, CDR2 YYNGEE. In DNA form, the CDR3 reads TGTGCCAGCAGCCCATCAAGCGGCGCTTACACTGAAGCTTTCTTT. Encoded protein: CASSPSSGAYTEAFF.

In DNA, the CDR3 is TGTGCCAGTAGTACCAGCGGGCAGGGCGCCTGGAAGCCCCAGCATTTT. Translating gives CASSTSGQGAWKPQHF. The chain has TRBV19 and TRBJ1-5; D might be TRBD1 (5 bases). The V end was cut by 4 bases, the J end by 8 bases, with 21 bases between. This CDR3 has 16 residues. The germline CDR1 and CDR2 sequences are LNHDA and SQIVND (reference sequence).

The chain carries TRBV21-1 and TRBJ2-3; the DNA was not used to check the table's D call, TRBD1. TRBV21-1 is a pseudogene. The length of the CDR3 is 19 residues. In DNA, the CDR3 is TGTGCCAGCAGCTCCCCAGACAGGGACTCCAAAACTCGCACAGATACGCAGTATTTT. Translation gives CASSSPDRDSKTRTDTQYF.

This chain joins TRBV2 and TRBJ1-2; weak D call: TRBD1 (6 bases). Germline V lookup: CDR1 SNHLY, CDR2 FYNNEI. The germline V and J ends were trimmed by 7 bases and 6 bases, with 18 bases remaining between them. The CDR3 consists of 14 residues. This CDR3 reads CASIRDTMGDGYTF. The CDR3 DNA reads TGTGCCAGCATCCGGGACACCATGGGAGATGGCTACACCTTC.

This chain joins TRBV24-1 and TRBJ1-1, with D maybe TRBD1 (5 bases). The CDR3 sequence is 11 residues long. Germline V gene sequence: CDR1 KGHDR, CDR2 SFDVKD. Trimming cost V 9 bases and J 6 bases, with 10 bases left between them. The CDR3 nucleotides are TGTGCCACCGGGTCGGGGGCTGAAGCTTTCTTT. Translated: CATGSGAEAFF.

The CDR3 DNA is TGTGCCAGCAGCCTTCTACGTCCTAGCTCTGGAAACACCATATATTTT. Its protein product is CASSLLRPSSGNTIYF. The J gene is TRBJ1-3, the V gene TRBV7-9; D gene uncertain. The V gene's germline CDR1 is SEHNR and CDR2 FQNEAQ (reference sequence). The CDR3 sequence is 16 residues long. Trimming pared 5 bases from V and 0 bases from J, leaving 14 bases between.

This chain's CDR3 is CSVEDWRLASTDTQYF. CDR3 bases: TGCAGCGTTGAAGATTGGCGGTTGGCAAGCACAGATACGCAGTATTTT. The V gene is TRBV29-1, the J gene TRBJ2-3; D unclear. Germline assignment: CDR1 SQVTM and CDR2 ANQGSEA. V lost 0 bases, J lost 0 bases, and 13 bases lay in between. The CDR3 extends over 16 amino acids.

V gene TRBV28 combines with J gene TRBJ1-3; maybe TRBD1 (5 bases). CDR1 is MDHEN and CDR2 is SYDVKM in the germline V gene. With 6 bases removed from V and 2 bases from J, the gap between germline ends came to 14 bases. This CDR3 is 15 amino acids long. The CDR3 DNA reads TGTGCCAGCAGCCCTCGACAGCCGACTGGAAACACCATATATTTT. This translates into CASSPRQPTGNTIYF.

The chain links TRBV9 to TRBJ1-3, with D possibly TRBD1 on 6 matching bases. The CDR3 loop spans 16 amino acids. Germline V gene data show CDR1 as SGDLS and CDR2 as YYNGEE. V lost 0 bases to trimming and J lost 0 bases, with 10 bases between them. Written as DNA, the CDR3 is TGTGCCAGCAGCGTAGGAACAGGGACCTCTGGAAACACCATATATTTT. This encodes CASSVGTGTSGNTIYF.

The rearrangement links TRBV19 to TRBJ1-6; 8 bases align to TRBD1. V gave up 5 bases and J gave up 8 bases; unmatched junction bases: 5. The CDR3 is 14 amino acids. Germline CDR1 LNHDA, CDR2 SQIVND (reference sequence). The CDR3 region has the DNA TGTGCCAGTAGTTCGACAGGGGAAGATTCACCCCTCCACTTT. It is translated as CASSSTGEDSPLHF.

This clone appeared a few times. The chain recombines TRBV3-1 (or the pseudogene TRBV3-2) with TRBJ1-5; 8 positions agree with TRBD1. Germline V lookup: CDR1 LGHDT, CDR2 YNNKEL (reference sequence). Trimming removed 1 base from V and 4 bases from J; junction bases left unmatched: 15. This CDR3 has 19 amino acids. In nucleotides, the CDR3 is TGTGCCAGCAGCCAAGGGTTTCAGGGGGCGATGCTACCTAATCAGCCCCAGCATTTT. This gives the protein CASSQGFQGAMLPNQPQHF.

J is TRBJ1-4 and V is TRBV6-5, with 10 positions matching TRBD1. Germline V gene lookup returns CDR1 MNHEY and CDR2 SVGAGI. With V trimmed by 6 bases and J by 7 bases, 5 bases remained unmatched. The CDR3 is made up of 14 amino acids. The CDR3 region is CASSRQGAGEKLFF. CDR3 bases: TGTGCCAGCAGCCGACAGGGGGCAGGTGAAAAACTGTTTTTT.